This T cell receptor (beta chain) stems from a study of PD-L1 blockade in urothelial cancer. Whole-study context: Atezolizumab at 1,200 mg intravenously every 3 weeks was started by patients around 2014.

The V gene's germline CDR1 is SNHLY and CDR2 FYNNEI. The V end lost 3 bases, the J end lost 0 bases, and 5 bases lay between the germline ends. This CDR3 has 13 amino acids. Here immunoSEQ multiplex PCR was the method, and the copy in TCRdb shows in-frame clones only, minus some. The sample has about 72,000 clones; 80% to 90% are singletons. The sample in question was PBMCs, obtained around atezolizumab (anti-PD-L1) treatment. The source is a man in his 70s with urothelial cancer. The V and J genes are TRBV2 and TRBJ1-2; the D is unclear. The CDR3 DNA reads as TGTGCCAGCAGTGACGGGGCTAACTATGGCTACACCTTC. Its protein is CASSDGANYGYTF.